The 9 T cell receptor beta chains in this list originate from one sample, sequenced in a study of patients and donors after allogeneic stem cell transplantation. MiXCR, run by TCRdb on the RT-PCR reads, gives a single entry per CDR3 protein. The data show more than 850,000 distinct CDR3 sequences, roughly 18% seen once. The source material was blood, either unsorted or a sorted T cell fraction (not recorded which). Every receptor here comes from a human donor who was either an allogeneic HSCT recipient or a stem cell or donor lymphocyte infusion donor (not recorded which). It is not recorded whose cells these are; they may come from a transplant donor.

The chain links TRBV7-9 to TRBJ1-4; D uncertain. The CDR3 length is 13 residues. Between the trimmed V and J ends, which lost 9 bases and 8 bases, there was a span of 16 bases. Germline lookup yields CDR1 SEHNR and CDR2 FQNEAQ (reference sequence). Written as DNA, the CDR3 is TGTGCCAGTGCGGGCACGAGGGAGGAAAAACTGTTTTTT. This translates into CASAGTREEKLFF.

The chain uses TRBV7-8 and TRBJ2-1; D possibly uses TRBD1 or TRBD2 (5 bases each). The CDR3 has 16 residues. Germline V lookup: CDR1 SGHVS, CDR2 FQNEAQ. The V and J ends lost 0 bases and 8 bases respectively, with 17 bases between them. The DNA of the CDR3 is TGTGCCAGCAGCTTAGCGGGGACCGGGATGGAAGATGAGCAGTTCTTC. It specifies CASSLAGTGMEDEQFF. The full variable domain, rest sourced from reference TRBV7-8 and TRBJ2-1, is GAGVSQSPRYKVAKRGQDVALRCDPISGHVSLFWYQQALGQGPEFLTYFQNEAQLDKSGLPSDRFFAERPEGSVSTLKIQRTQQEDSAVYLCASSLAGTGMEDEQFFGPGTRLTVL.

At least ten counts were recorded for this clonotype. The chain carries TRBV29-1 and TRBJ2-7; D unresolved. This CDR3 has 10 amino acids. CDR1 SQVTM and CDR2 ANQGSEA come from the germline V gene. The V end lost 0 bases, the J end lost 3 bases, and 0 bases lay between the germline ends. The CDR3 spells CSVEDYEQYF. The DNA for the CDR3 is TGCAGCGTTGAAGACTACGAGCAGTACTTC.

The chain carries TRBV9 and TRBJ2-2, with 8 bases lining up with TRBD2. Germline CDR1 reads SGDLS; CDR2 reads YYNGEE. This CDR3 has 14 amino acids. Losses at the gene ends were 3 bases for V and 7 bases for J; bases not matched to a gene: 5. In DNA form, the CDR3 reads TGTGCCAGCAGCGCCCGGACTAGCATCGGGGAGCTGTTTTTT. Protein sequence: CASSARTSIGELFF. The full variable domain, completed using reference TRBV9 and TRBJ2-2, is DSGVTQTPKHLITATGQRVTLRCSPRSGDLSVYWYQQSLDQGLQFLIQYYNGEERAKGNILERFSAQQFPDLHSELNLSSLELGDSALYFCASSARTSIGELFFGEGSRLTVL.

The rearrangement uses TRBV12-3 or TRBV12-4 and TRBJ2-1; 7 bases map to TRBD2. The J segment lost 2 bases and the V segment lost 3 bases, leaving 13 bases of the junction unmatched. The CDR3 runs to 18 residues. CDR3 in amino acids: CASSFSPLLAAAYNEQFF. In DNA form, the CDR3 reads TGTGCCAGCAGTTTTTCCCCCCTCCTAGCGGCCGCCTACAATGAGCAGTTCTTC.

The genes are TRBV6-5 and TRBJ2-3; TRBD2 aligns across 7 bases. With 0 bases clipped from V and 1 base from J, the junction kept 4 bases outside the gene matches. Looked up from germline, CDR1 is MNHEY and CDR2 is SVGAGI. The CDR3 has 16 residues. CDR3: CASSYSGRRGTDTQYF. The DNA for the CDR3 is TGTGCCAGCAGTTACTCCGGGAGGAGGGGCACAGATACGCAGTATTTT.

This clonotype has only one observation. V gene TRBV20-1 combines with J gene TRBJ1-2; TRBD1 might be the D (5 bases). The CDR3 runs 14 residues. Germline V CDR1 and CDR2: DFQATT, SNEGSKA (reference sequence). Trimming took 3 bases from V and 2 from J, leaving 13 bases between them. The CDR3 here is CSARHPGVNYGYTF. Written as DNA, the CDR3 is TGCAGTGCTAGGCACCCGGGGGTCAACTATGGCTACACCTTC.

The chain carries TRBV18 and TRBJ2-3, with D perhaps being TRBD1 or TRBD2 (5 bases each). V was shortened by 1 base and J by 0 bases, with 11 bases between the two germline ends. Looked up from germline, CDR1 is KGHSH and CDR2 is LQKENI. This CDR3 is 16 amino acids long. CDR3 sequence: CASSPRPGRSTDTQYF. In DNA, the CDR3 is TGTGCCAGCTCACCACGGCCGGGGCGTAGCACAGATACGCAGTATTTT.

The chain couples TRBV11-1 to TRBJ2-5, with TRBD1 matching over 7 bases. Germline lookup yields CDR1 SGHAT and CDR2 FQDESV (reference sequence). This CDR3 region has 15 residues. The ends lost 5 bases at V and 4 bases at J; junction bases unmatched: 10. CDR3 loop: CASSGQGEWGETQYF. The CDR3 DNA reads TGTGCCAGCAGCGGCCAGGGGGAGTGGGGAGAGACCCAGTACTTC.